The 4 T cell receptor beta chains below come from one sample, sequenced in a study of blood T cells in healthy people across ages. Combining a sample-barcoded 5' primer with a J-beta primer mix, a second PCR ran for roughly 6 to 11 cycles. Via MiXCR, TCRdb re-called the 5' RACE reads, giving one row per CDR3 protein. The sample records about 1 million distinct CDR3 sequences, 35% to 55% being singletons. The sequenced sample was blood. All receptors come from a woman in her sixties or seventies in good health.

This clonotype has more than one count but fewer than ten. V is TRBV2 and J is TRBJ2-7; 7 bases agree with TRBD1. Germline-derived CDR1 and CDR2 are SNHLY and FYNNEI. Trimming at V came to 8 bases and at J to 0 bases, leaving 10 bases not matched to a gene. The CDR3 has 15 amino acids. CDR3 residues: CASLRRDRDSYEQYF. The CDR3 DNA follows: TGTGCCAGCCTCCGAAGAGACAGGGACTCCTACGAGCAGTACTTC.

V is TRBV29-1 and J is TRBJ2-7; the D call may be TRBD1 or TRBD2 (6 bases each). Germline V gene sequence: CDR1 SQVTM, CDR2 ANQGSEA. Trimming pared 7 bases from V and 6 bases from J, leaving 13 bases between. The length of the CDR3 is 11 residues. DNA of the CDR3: TGCAGCGGATCCGGGGGCATCGAGCAGTACTTC. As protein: CSGSGGIEQYF.

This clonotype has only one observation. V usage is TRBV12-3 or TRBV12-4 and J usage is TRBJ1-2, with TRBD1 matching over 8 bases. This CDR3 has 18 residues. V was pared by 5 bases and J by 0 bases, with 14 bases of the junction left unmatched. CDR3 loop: CASSRTVDRGPTNYGYTF. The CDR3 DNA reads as TGTGCCAGCAGTCGAACAGTCGACAGGGGACCTACTAACTATGGCTACACCTTC.

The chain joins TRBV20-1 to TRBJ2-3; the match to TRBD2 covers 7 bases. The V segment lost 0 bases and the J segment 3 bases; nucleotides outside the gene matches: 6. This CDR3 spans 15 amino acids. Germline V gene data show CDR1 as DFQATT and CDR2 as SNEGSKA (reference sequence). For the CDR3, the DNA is TGCAGTGCTAGAGACGAGGGAGGGCCGACAGATACGCAGTATTTT. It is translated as CSARDEGGPTDTQYF.